The entry below gives a single T cell receptor (beta chain) sequence along with its context. Investigators spread the genomic DNA of each subset evenly over several immunoSEQ plates. Per the original data handling: ImmunoSEQ junction-only sequences lacked quality scores, so their filtering differed. Sequencing was performed with immunoSEQ multiplex PCR; in TCRdb, only in-frame clones are kept and a portion is missing. The D gene and trimming were derived from the DNA, and the V and J assignments and clone size from that table. The table shows about 2.3 million clones, with 85% to 95% occurring only once. The sample originates from a study of shared clonotypes between healthy human individuals. Losses at the gene ends were 5 bases for V and 6 bases for J; bases not matched to a gene: 10. CDR1 and CDR2 (germline): SGHTA, FQGTGA. The CDR3 covers 15 residues.

Input material: naive CD4+ T cells from PBMCs. The subset here: CD45RA+ positively selected. The clonotype originates from a man aged 18 to 29 in good health. Some clones in this sample may be carry-over from other donors' samples. The chain has TRBV7-3 and TRBJ2-1; the match to TRBD1 covers 7 bases. This CDR3 reads CASSLIWAGGNEQFF. The CDR3 nucleotides are TGTGCCAGCAGCCTCATTTGGGCAGGGGGCAATGAGCAGTTCTTC. The full variable domain, with the rest looked up from reference TRBV7-3 and TRBJ2-1, is GAGVSQTPSNKVTEKGKYVELRCDPISGHTALYWYRQSLGQGPEFLIYFQGTGAADDSGLPNDRFFAVRPEGSVSTLKIQRTERGDSAVYLCASSLIWAGGNEQFFGPGTRLTVL.